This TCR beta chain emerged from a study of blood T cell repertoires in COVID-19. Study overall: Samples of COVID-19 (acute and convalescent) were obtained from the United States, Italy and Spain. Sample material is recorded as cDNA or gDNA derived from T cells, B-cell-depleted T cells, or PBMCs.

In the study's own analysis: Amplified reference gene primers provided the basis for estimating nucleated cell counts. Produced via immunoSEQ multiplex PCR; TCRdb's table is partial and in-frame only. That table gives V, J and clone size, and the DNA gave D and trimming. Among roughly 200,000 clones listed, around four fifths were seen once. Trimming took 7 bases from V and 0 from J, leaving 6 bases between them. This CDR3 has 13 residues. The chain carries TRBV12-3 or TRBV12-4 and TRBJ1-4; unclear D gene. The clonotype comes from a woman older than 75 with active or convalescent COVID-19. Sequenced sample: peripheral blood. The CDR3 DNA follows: TGTGCCAGCACTCGGTCAACTAATGAAAAACTGTTTTTT. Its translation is CASTRSTNEKLFF.